The 20 T cell receptor beta chains given below trace back to one sample, sequenced in a study of T cells in Graves' hyperthyroidism and ophthalmopathy. Amplified regions were TCR beta CDR3 sequences from RNA transcripts. First-round RT-PCR of the TCR CDR3 relied on the HTBI primer set. From the multiplex PCR reads, TCRdb called clonotypes with MiXCR, one entry per CDR3 protein. The repertoire holds 370,000 or so distinct CDR3 sequences, around a sixth seen once, with about 27% in the top ten. Sequencing input: blood. The receptors here all came from a woman younger than 30 with Graves' hyperthyroidism that later progressed to Graves' ophthalmopathy.

This clonotype was counted ten times or more. V usage is TRBV7-2 and J usage is TRBJ1-4, with 7 positions matching TRBD1. CDR1 and CDR2 from the germline V gene are SGHTA and FQGNSA. J lost 0 bases, V lost 4 bases, and 2 bases had no gene match. The CDR3 is made up of 15 amino acids. The CDR3 sequence is CASSSQGATNEKLFF. CDR3 bases: TGTGCCAGCAGCTCCCAGGGGGCAACTAATGAAAAACTGTTTTTT.

This clonotype was detected ten times or more. This chain links TRBV5-5 with TRBJ2-1; D not certain. CDR3 length equals 16 residues. With 4 bases removed from V and 3 bases from J, the gap between germline ends came to 17 bases. Germline CDR1 and CDR2: SGHKS and YYEKEE (reference sequence). DNA of the CDR3: TGTGCCAGCAGCCTATTTACAGATTCGGGCTACAATGAGCAGTTCTTC. It is translated as CASSLFTDSGYNEQFF. Complete variable domain (other parts from reference TRBV5-5 and TRBJ2-1): DAGVTQSPTHLIKTRGQQVTLRCSPISGHKSVSWYQQVLGQGPQFIFQYYEKEERGRGNFPDRFSARQFPNYSSELNVNALLLGDSALYLCASSLFTDSGYNEQFFGPGTRLTVL.

This chain connects TRBV3-1 to TRBJ2-1, with D perhaps TRBD1 (5 bases). Trimming took 1 base from V and 7 from J, leaving 11 bases between them. This CDR3 has 14 amino acids. Germline V gene lookup returns CDR1 LGHDT and CDR2 YNNKEL (reference sequence). The CDR3 spells CASSQAQGVNEQFF. CDR3 nucleotide sequence: TGTGCCAGCAGCCAAGCCCAAGGGGTGAATGAGCAGTTCTTC.

V gene TRBV9 combines with J gene TRBJ2-3; TRBD2 is a possible D gene (6 bases). The CDR3 is 15 residues long. The germline V gene has CDR1 SGDLS and CDR2 YYNGEE. Trimming shortened V by 3 bases and J by 6 bases, and 17 bases separated the two germline ends. The CDR3 DNA is TGTGCCAGCAGCGACGGGACTCACTACGCGGATACGCAGTATTTT. The encoded protein is CASSDGTHYADTQYF.

V is TRBV7-8 and J is TRBJ2-1; 12 positions match TRBD2. The CDR3 loop spans 16 amino acids. The germline V gene encodes CDR1 SGHVS and CDR2 FQNEAQ. Unmatched junction bases numbered 9, after V lost 5 bases and J lost 7 bases. The CDR3 loop is CASSARLAGVGNEQFF. CDR3 DNA: TGTGCCAGCAGCGCGAGACTAGCGGGAGTGGGGAATGAGCAGTTCTTC.

The rearrangement uses TRBV20-1 and TRBJ1-5; 9 bases match TRBD1. There are 13 residues in the CDR3. The V and J ends lost 5 bases and 6 bases, in that order; junction bases with no gene match: 5. CDR1 is DFQATT and CDR2 is SNEGSKA in the germline V gene (reference sequence). CDR3 sequence: CSAEQGATQPQHF. The CDR3 coding sequence is TGCAGTGCTGAACAGGGGGCAACTCAGCCCCAGCATTTT.

The V and J genes are TRBV6-5 and TRBJ2-1, with 10 bases lining up with TRBD1. With V trimmed by 0 bases and J by 2 bases, 4 bases remained unmatched. Germline CDR1 MNHEY, CDR2 SVGAGI. The CDR3 contains 17 residues. CDR3 sequence: CASSYSFGTGAYNEQFF. The CDR3 DNA reads as TGTGCCAGCAGTTACTCTTTTGGGACAGGGGCCTACAATGAGCAGTTCTTC.

This clonotype is a singleton in its sample. The chain carries TRBV7-9 and TRBJ1-4; D gene ambiguous. The CDR3 spans 12 residues. Germline V gives CDR1 SEHNR, CDR2 FQNEAQ (reference sequence). V gave up 0 bases and J gave up 14 bases, with 10 bases separating them. CDR3 in amino acids: CASSLAGGRLFF. CDR3 nucleotide sequence: TGTGCCAGCAGCTTAGCTGGAGGACGTCTGTTTTTT.

This rearrangement joins TRBV15 to TRBJ2-6, with TRBD1 matching 7 bases. This CDR3 contains 18 residues. V gave up 1 base and J gave up 0 bases; unmatched junction bases: 6. From germline, CDR1 is LNHNV and CDR2 YYDKDF (reference sequence). The CDR3 reads CATSRGRDRGSGANVLTF. In DNA, the CDR3 is TGTGCCACCAGCAGAGGTCGGGACAGAGGCTCTGGGGCCAACGTCCTGACTTTC.

This clonotype was observed a handful of times. A much larger clone lies one base from this, so it may be a read error. The rearrangement uses TRBV2 and TRBJ1-1; tentatively, D is TRBD1 (6 bases). V was shortened by 6 bases and J by 1 base, with 18 bases between the two germline ends. CDR1 and CDR2 (germline): SNHLY, FYNNEI. This CDR3 comprises 16 residues. The DNA of the CDR3 is TGTGCCAGCAGCGCCGGGGACACTAACACGAACACTGAAGCTTTCTTT. This translates into CASSAGDTNTNTEAFF.

This rearrangement joins TRBV12-3 or TRBV12-4 to TRBJ2-7; 10 bases match TRBD2. Trimming cost V 1 base and J 3 bases; bases outside gene matches: 6. This CDR3 region has 16 residues. The CDR3 loop reads CASSLDALAGDYEQYF. In DNA form, the CDR3 reads TGTGCCAGCAGTTTAGACGCCCTAGCGGGGGACTACGAGCAGTACTTC.

This clonotype was picked up a small number of times. V is TRBV28 and J is TRBJ1-5; D may be TRBD1 (5 bases). CDR3 length: 13 residues. V shed 7 bases and J shed 4 bases, with 11 bases lying between them. Germline V gives CDR1 MDHEN, CDR2 SYDVKM. CDR3 sequence reads: CASKGLNNQPQHF. CDR3 nucleotides: TGTGCCAGCAAGGGACTAAATAATCAGCCCCAGCATTTT.

This clonotype was observed at least ten times. This chain connects TRBV24-1 to TRBJ2-2, with D uncertain. With 9 bases removed from V and 1 base from J, the gap between germline ends came to 8 bases. From germline, CDR1 is KGHDR and CDR2 SFDVKD. The CDR3 spans 13 residues. In DNA form, the CDR3 reads TGTGCCACCCGTCCAGGGAACACCGGGGAGCTGTTTTTT. Translation gives CATRPGNTGELFF.

This clonotype came up many times. The rearrangement links TRBV20-1 to TRBJ2-1, with TRBD2 matching over 15 bases. This CDR3 comprises 18 residues. The V gene end was trimmed by 3 bases and the J gene end by 2 bases; junction bases not matched to a gene: 8. In germline, CDR1 is DFQATT, CDR2 SNEGSKA (reference sequence). CDR3 in DNA: TGCAGTGCTAGTCCCGGACTAGCGGGAGGGGGACCCTACAATGAGCAGTTCTTC. It codes for CSASPGLAGGGPYNEQFF.

This clonotype was seen many times. The chain joins TRBV12-3 or TRBV12-4 to TRBJ2-4; possible D gene TRBD2, 5 bases. There are 14 residues in the CDR3. Between the trimmed V and J ends, which lost 3 bases and 8 bases, there was a span of 14 bases. The CDR3 DNA follows: TGTGCCAGCAGTTTTACCGGGATCAAGGACATTCAGTACTTC. Its translation: CASSFTGIKDIQYF.

The gene calls are TRBV5-6 and TRBJ2-3; weak D call: TRBD2 (5 bases). Trimming took 6 bases from V and 2 from J, leaving 16 bases between them. The CDR3 contains 15 residues. Germline CDR1 and CDR2: SGHDT and YYEEEE. CDR3 DNA: TGTGCCAGCAAATATAAGCGGACCTACACAGATACGCAGTATTTT. This sequence encodes CASKYKRTYTDTQYF.

Only a few counts were recorded for this clonotype. The genes are TRBV20-1 and TRBJ2-2; TRBD1 aligns across 9 bases. This CDR3 is 16 amino acids long. The germline gives CDR1 DFQATT, CDR2 SNEGSKA (reference sequence). V dropped 3 bases and J dropped 4; count of bases not matched to a gene: 9. The CDR3 region is CSASLPGTGITGELFF. The CDR3 nucleotides are TGCAGTGCTAGCCTACCCGGGACAGGGATCACCGGGGAGCTGTTTTTT.

This clonotype was counted at least ten times. The gene calls are TRBV7-2 and TRBJ2-2; perhaps TRBD2 as D (5 bases). This CDR3 is 14 amino acids long. In germline, CDR1 is SGHTA, CDR2 FQGNSA. Trimming removed 2 bases from V and 4 bases from J, with 8 bases in between. Here the CDR3 DNA reads TGTGCCAGCAGCTTACTCGGAGGCACCGGGGAGCTGTTTTTT. It encodes CASSLLGGTGELFF.

This clonotype showed up many times. The chain combines TRBV3-1 with TRBJ1-2; perhaps TRBD1 as D (5 bases). Germline assignment: CDR1 LGHDT and CDR2 YNNKEL (reference sequence). V was cut by 1 base and J by 4 bases, with 7 bases left in between. This CDR3 comprises 13 residues. The CDR3 sequence: CASSQVTGYGYTF. CDR3 in DNA: TGTGCCAGCAGCCAAGTTACAGGCTATGGCTACACCTTC.

At least ten counts were recorded for this clonotype. This chain uses TRBV30 with TRBJ1-3; no clear D gene. Germline V gene sequence: CDR1 GTSNPN, CDR2 SVGIG (reference sequence). The V end was cut by 0 bases, the J end by 2 bases, with 5 bases between. The CDR3 contains 13 residues. This CDR3 reads CAWSVMAGNTIYF. Written as DNA, the CDR3 is TGTGCCTGGAGTGTGATGGCTGGAAACACCATATATTTT.